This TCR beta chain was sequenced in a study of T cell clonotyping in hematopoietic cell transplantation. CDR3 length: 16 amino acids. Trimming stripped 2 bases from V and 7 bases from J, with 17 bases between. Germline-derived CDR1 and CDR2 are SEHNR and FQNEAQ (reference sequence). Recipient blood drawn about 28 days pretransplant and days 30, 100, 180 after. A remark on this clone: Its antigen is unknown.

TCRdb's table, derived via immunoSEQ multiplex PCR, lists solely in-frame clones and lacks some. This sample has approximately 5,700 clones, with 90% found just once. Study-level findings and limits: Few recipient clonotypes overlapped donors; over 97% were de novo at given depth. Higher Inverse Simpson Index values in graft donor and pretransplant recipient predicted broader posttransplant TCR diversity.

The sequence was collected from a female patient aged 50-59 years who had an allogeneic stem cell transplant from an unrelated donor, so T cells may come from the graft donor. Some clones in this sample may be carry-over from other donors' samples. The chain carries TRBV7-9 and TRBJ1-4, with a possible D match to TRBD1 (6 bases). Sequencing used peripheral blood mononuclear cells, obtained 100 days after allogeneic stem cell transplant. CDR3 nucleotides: TGTGCCAGCAGCTTAAGGAGGGCCGGGGGCGTTGAAAAACTGTTTTTT. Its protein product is CASSLRRAGGVEKLFF.